Listed below are T cell receptor beta chains from one sample, sequenced in a study of T cell clones after liver transplantation. Profiling relied on immunoSEQ multiplex PCR, and the TCRdb table lists in-frame clones only, not all of them. This sample yields more than 95,000 clones, of which about 81% are seen a single time; over 0.9% belongs to the top ten. Source: CD4+ T cells from blood, taken before liver transplant. Source of these receptors: a human donor who received a liver transplant. The CDR3 runs from the conserved cysteine through the conserved F or W. D genes are given only for firm matches. Not every row has a clone size; where given, it reads once, few, many or a size class.

CDR3aa: CASRRAERETQYF
CDR3nt: TGTGCCAGCAGGAGGGCAGAGAGAGAGACCCAGTACTTC
v_gene: TRBV6-1
j_gene: TRBJ2-5
len: 13
abundance: -
d_gene: -

CDR3aa: CASSIRVTGVENTEAFF
CDR3nt: TGTGCCAGTAGTATAAGGGTAACAGGGGTAGAGAACACTGAAGCTTTCTTT
v_gene: TRBV19
j_gene: TRBJ1-1
len: 17
abundance: -
d_gene: TRBD1

CDR3aa: CASSQRGDRVTGANVLTF
CDR3nt: TGCGCCAGCAGCCAGAGGGGGGACAGGGTAACAGGGGCCAACGTCCTGACTTTC
v_gene: TRBV4-1
j_gene: TRBJ2-6
len: 18
abundance: once
d_gene: TRBD1

CDR3aa: CASSPTQGMSVETQYF
CDR3nt: TGCGCCAGCAGTCCGACACAGGGCATGAGTGTAGAGACCCAGTACTTC
v_gene: TRBV5-1
j_gene: TRBJ2-5
len: 16
abundance: once
d_gene: -

CDR3aa: CASSVGQGNGYTF
CDR3nt: TGTGCCAGCAGCGTAGGACAGGGGAATGGCTACACCTTC
v_gene: TRBV9
j_gene: TRBJ1-2
len: 13
abundance: -
d_gene: TRBD1

CDR3aa: CATRTSGKETQYF
CDR3nt: TGTGCCACTCGGACTAGCGGTAAAGAGACCCAGTACTTC
v_gene: TRBV19
j_gene: TRBJ2-5
len: 13
abundance: -
d_gene: TRBD2

CDR3aa: CASSLGQGMIEQYF
CDR3nt: TGCGCCAGCAGCCTCGGACAGGGAATGATCGAGCAGTACTTC
v_gene: TRBV5-1
j_gene: TRBJ2-7
len: 14
abundance: -
d_gene: TRBD1

CDR3aa: CASSLARAEVSYEQYF
CDR3nt: TGCGCCAGCAGCTTGGCGCGGGCCGAGGTCTCCTACGAGCAGTACTTC
v_gene: TRBV5-1
j_gene: TRBJ2-7
len: 16
abundance: -
d_gene: -

CDR3aa: CASSQEGTSGRANTGELFF
CDR3nt: TGCGCCAGCAGCCAAGAGGGGACTAGCGGGAGGGCTAACACCGGGGAGCTGTTTTTT
v_gene: TRBV4-1
j_gene: TRBJ2-2
len: 19
abundance: -
d_gene: TRBD2

CDR3aa: CASSLMGREKETQYF
CDR3nt: TGTGCCAGCAGTTTGATGGGCAGGGAAAAGGAGACCCAGTACTTC
v_gene: TRBV27
j_gene: TRBJ2-5
len: 15
abundance: few
d_gene: -

CDR3aa: CASSRVGRTDVSGNTIYF
CDR3nt: TGTGCCAGTAGTAGGGTTGGAAGGACCGACGTCTCTGGAAACACCATATATTTT
v_gene: TRBV19
j_gene: TRBJ1-3
len: 18
abundance: -
d_gene: -

CDR3aa: CASSSGGHGYTF
CDR3nt: TGCGCCAGCAGCTCCGGCGGTCATGGCTACACCTTC
v_gene: TRBV5-1
j_gene: TRBJ1-2
len: 12
abundance: few
d_gene: -

CDR3aa: CASSLTRQGYTF
CDR3nt: TGTGCCAGCAGCTTAACACGACAGGGCTACACCTTC
v_gene: TRBV7-9
j_gene: TRBJ1-2
len: 12
abundance: -
d_gene: -

CDR3aa: CASSPIRDSGANVLTF
CDR3nt: TGTGCCAGCTCACCTATCCGGGATTCTGGGGCCAACGTCCTGACTTTC
v_gene: TRBV18
j_gene: TRBJ2-6
len: 16
abundance: -
d_gene: -

CDR3aa: CASSRGAGFGGSYNEQFF
CDR3nt: TGTGCCAGCTCCCGAGGAGCAGGCTTCGGCGGGAGCTACAATGAGCAGTTCTTC
v_gene: TRBV18
j_gene: TRBJ2-1
len: 18
abundance: -
d_gene: TRBD2

CDR3aa: CSVRGVHYGYTF
CDR3nt: TGCAGCGTTCGTGGGGTGCACTATGGCTACACCTTC
v_gene: TRBV29-1
j_gene: TRBJ1-2
len: 12
abundance: -
d_gene: -

CDR3aa: CASTQGQVNEKLFF
CDR3nt: TGTGCCAGCACCCAGGGACAGGTTAATGAAAAACTGTTTTTT
v_gene: TRBV6-1
j_gene: TRBJ1-4
len: 14
abundance: -
d_gene: TRBD1

CDR3aa: CASSPRVAGVKNIQYF
CDR3nt: TGTGCCAGCAGCCCTCGAGTAGCGGGAGTCAAAAACATTCAGTACTTC
v_gene: TRBV14
j_gene: TRBJ2-4
len: 16
abundance: -
d_gene: TRBD2

CDR3aa: CASSLRTSGRVGGELFF
CDR3nt: TGTGCCAGCAGCTTGCGGACTAGCGGGAGGGTTGGCGGGGAGCTGTTTTTT
v_gene: TRBV5-4
j_gene: TRBJ2-2
len: 17
abundance: -
d_gene: TRBD2

CDR3aa: CASSPSGRAKEQYF
CDR3nt: TGTGCCAGCAGTCCGAGCGGGAGGGCAAAGGAGCAGTACTTC
v_gene: TRBV2
j_gene: TRBJ2-7
len: 14
abundance: -
d_gene: TRBD2

CDR3aa: CATSRWAEAFF
CDR3nt: TGTGCCACTTCACGGTGGGCTGAAGCTTTCTTT
v_gene: TRBV19
j_gene: TRBJ1-1
len: 11
abundance: few
d_gene: -

CDR3aa: CASSLGGSSTDTQYF
CDR3nt: TGCGCCAGCAGCTTGGGCGGTTCTAGCACAGATACGCAGTATTTT
v_gene: TRBV5-1
j_gene: TRBJ2-3
len: 15
abundance: -
d_gene: -

CDR3aa: CASNYQEGVGTEAFF
CDR3nt: TGTGCCAGCAATTACCAGGAGGGGGTAGGTACTGAAGCTTTCTTT
v_gene: TRBV6-5
j_gene: TRBJ1-1
len: 15
abundance: -
d_gene: -

CDR3aa: CASSMYGPPNTEAFF
CDR3nt: TGTGCCAGTAGTATGTACGGGCCGCCGAACACTGAAGCTTTCTTT
v_gene: TRBV19
j_gene: TRBJ1-1
len: 15
abundance: -
d_gene: -

CDR3aa: CASSATLEGEKLFF
CDR3nt: TGTGCCAGCAGCGCGACCTTAGAGGGCGAAAAACTGTTTTTT
v_gene: TRBV9
j_gene: TRBJ1-4
len: 14
abundance: -
d_gene: -

CDR3aa: CASSAYPGTVSYEQYF
CDR3nt: TGTGCCAGCAGTGCATACCCCGGGACAGTCTCCTACGAGCAGTACTTC
v_gene: TRBV6-1
j_gene: TRBJ2-7
len: 16
abundance: -
d_gene: TRBD1

CDR3aa: CASSPLVGGISQPQHF
CDR3nt: TGTGCCAGTAGCCCCCTCGTAGGGGGGATAAGTCAGCCCCAGCATTTT
v_gene: TRBV19
j_gene: TRBJ1-5
len: 16
abundance: -
d_gene: -

CDR3aa: CASSFNSYEQYF
CDR3nt: TGTGCCAGCAGCTTCAACTCCTACGAGCAGTACTTC
v_gene: TRBV5-4
j_gene: TRBJ2-7
len: 12
abundance: -
d_gene: -

CDR3aa: CASRILTGMNTEAFF
CDR3nt: TGTGCCAGCAGGATCCTGACAGGGATGAACACTGAAGCTTTCTTT
v_gene: TRBV27
j_gene: TRBJ1-1
len: 15
abundance: -
d_gene: TRBD1

CDR3aa: CASSEGTNYGYTF
CDR3nt: TGTGCCAGCAGTGAAGGGACCAACTATGGCTACACCTTC
v_gene: TRBV2
j_gene: TRBJ1-2
len: 13
abundance: once
d_gene: -

CDR3aa: CASSRQGKETQYF
CDR3nt: TGTGCCAGCAGTCGTCAGGGGAAAGAGACCCAGTACTTC
v_gene: TRBV2
j_gene: TRBJ2-5
len: 13
abundance: -
d_gene: -

CDR3aa: CASSLDSSTDTQYF
CDR3nt: TGCGCCAGCAGTTTGGACAGTAGCACAGATACGCAGTATTTT
v_gene: TRBV5-1
j_gene: TRBJ2-3
len: 14
abundance: -
d_gene: -

CDR3aa: CASSHNGQGIRNTIYF
CDR3nt: TGTGCCAGCAGCCACAATGGACAGGGTATCCGGAACACCATATATTTT
v_gene: TRBV13
j_gene: TRBJ1-3
len: 16
abundance: -
d_gene: TRBD1

CDR3aa: CASSVTGGSTDTQYF
CDR3nt: TGTGCCAGCAGCGTCACAGGGGGAAGCACAGATACGCAGTATTTT
v_gene: TRBV9
j_gene: TRBJ2-3
len: 15
abundance: once
d_gene: TRBD1

CDR3aa: CASSPDRGKQETQYF
CDR3nt: TGTGCCAGCAGTCCTGACAGGGGGAAACAAGAGACCCAGTACTTC
v_gene: TRBV28
j_gene: TRBJ2-5
len: 15
abundance: -
d_gene: TRBD1

CDR3aa: CASSIVPGQGSYGYTF
CDR3nt: TGTGCCAGCAGCATAGTCCCGGGACAGGGGAGCTATGGCTACACCTTC
v_gene: TRBV7-9
j_gene: TRBJ1-2
len: 16
abundance: -
d_gene: TRBD1

CDR3aa: CASSLRGTTYEQYF
CDR3nt: TGTGCCAGCAGCTTACGCGGGACCACCTACGAGCAGTACTTC
v_gene: TRBV7-9
j_gene: TRBJ2-7
len: 14
abundance: -
d_gene: -

CDR3aa: CASSTRTGGEQYF
CDR3nt: TGTGCCAGCAGCACCCGGACAGGGGGCGAGCAGTACTTC
v_gene: TRBV11-1
j_gene: TRBJ2-7
len: 13
abundance: few
d_gene: TRBD1

CDR3aa: CASSLKPAGSYTF
CDR3nt: TGTGCCAGCAGTTTGAAACCCGCGGGGAGCTACACCTTC
v_gene: TRBV28
j_gene: TRBJ1-2
len: 13
abundance: -
d_gene: -

CDR3aa: CASSLEGGPNYEQYF
CDR3nt: TGTGCCAGCAGCTTAGAGGGCGGTCCCAACTACGAGCAGTACTTC
v_gene: TRBV11-3
j_gene: TRBJ2-7
len: 15
abundance: -
d_gene: -

CDR3aa: CASSPDPSIETQYF
CDR3nt: TGTGCCAGCAGCCCCGACCCATCAATTGAGACCCAGTACTTC
v_gene: TRBV7-2
j_gene: TRBJ2-5
len: 14
abundance: -
d_gene: -

CDR3aa: CASSAGAGYTQYF
CDR3nt: TGTGCCAGCAGCGCAGGCGCGGGATATACGCAGTATTTT
v_gene: TRBV7-2
j_gene: TRBJ2-3
len: 13
abundance: few
d_gene: -